This TCR beta chain was captured by sequencing in a study of OX40 agonist ivuxolimab in advanced cancers. It was autoimmune disease history or systemic immunosuppression that excluded patients. Repertoires were generated with immunoSEQ multiplex PCR, while TCRdb's copy carries only in-frame clones and drops some. The sample consists of some 66,000 clones, roughly 88% of them appearing once. Germline V CDR1 and CDR2: SGHKS, YYEKEE (reference sequence). The CDR3 is 16 residues long. The V segment lost 0 bases and the J segment 0 bases; nucleotides outside the gene matches: 0. The source material was CD4+ or CD8+ T cells sorted from blood, sampled in a trial of the OX40 agonist ivuxolimab. The chain couples TRBV5-5 to TRBJ2-3, with TRBD2 identical over 11 bases. This sequence was found in an adult with an advanced solid tumor such as melanoma, head and neck, liver or kidney cancer. DNA for the CDR3: TGTGCCAGCAGCTTGGGGACTAGCGGGAGCACAGATACGCAGTATTTT. The encoded protein is CASSLGTSGSTDTQYF. The full variable domain, completed using reference TRBV5-5 and TRBJ2-3, is DAGVTQSPTHLIKTRGQQVTLRCSPISGHKSVSWYQQVLGQGPQFIFQYYEKEERGRGNFPDRFSARQFPNYSSELNVNALLLGDSALYLCASSLGTSGSTDTQYFGPGTRLTVL.